What follows is one TCR beta chain and its context. This entry comes from a study of CD8+ T cells in alopecia areata. The CDR3 covers 12 residues. CDR1 and CDR2 from the germline V gene are SQVTM and ANQGSEA. V was trimmed by 7 bases and J by 4 bases, leaving 14 bases between them. Treatment defined: oral pan-JAK inhibitor, 5-10 mg twice daily. Sequencing used cDNA as its template, made by extracting RNA and reverse transcribing it. Generated by immunoSEQ multiplex PCR, the TCRdb table keeps only in-frame clones and is missing some. The table has roughly 220,000 clones, 66% seen once. The J gene is TRBJ2-7, the V gene TRBV29-1, with D uncertain. Sequencing used CD4+ T cells sorted from blood, obtained at approximately week 44, from a patient treated with tofacitinib. The origin of this receptor is a human donor with alopecia areata. The DNA for the CDR3 is TGCAGCGCTAGAGATCCAGGTTACGAGCAGTACTTC. Amino acids: CSARDPGYEQYF.